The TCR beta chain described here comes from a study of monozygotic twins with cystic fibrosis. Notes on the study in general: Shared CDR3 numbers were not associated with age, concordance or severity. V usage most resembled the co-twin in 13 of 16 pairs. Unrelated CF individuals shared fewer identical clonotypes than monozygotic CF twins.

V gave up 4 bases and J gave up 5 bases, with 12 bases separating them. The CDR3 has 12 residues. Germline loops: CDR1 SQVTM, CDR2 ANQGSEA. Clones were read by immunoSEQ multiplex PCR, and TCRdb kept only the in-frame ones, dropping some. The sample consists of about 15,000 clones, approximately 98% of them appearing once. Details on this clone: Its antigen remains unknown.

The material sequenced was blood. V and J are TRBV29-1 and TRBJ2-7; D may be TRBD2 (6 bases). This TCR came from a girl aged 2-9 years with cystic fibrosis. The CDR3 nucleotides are TGCAGCGTTGTTCGGGGCGGGAACGAGCAGTACTTC. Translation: CSVVRGGNEQYF.